This T cell receptor (beta chain) was found in a study of shared clonotypes between healthy human individuals. Donors were Caucasian adults residing in Nashville, Tennessee, USA. Germline V CDR1 and CDR2: MNHNY, SVGAGI (reference sequence). This CDR3 is built from 15 residues. Trimming stripped 6 bases from V and 0 bases from J, with 12 bases between. Method: immunoSEQ multiplex PCR; TCRdb's copy keeps in-frame clones and lacks some. The sample has 2 million to 2.5 million clones, roughly 94% seen once; the top ten hold under 0.15%. This rearrangement joins TRBV6-6 to TRBJ1-5, with a tentative D call TRBD1 (6 bases). Sequences were obtained from naive CD4+ T cells sorted from blood. The sample's subset: CD45RA+ positively selected. This clonotype was sampled from a man aged 18 to 29 in good health. This chain's CDR3 is CASRTDSYSNQPQHF. CDR3 DNA sequence: TGTGCCAGCAGGACGGACAGTTATAGCAATCAGCCCCAGCATTTT.